This T cell receptor (beta chain) was identified in a study of T cells after yellow fever vaccination. Study summary: It was SMART-Seq v4 Ultra Low Input that prepared the fractions with low cell numbers.

One entry per CDR3 protein, called by TCRdb with MiXCR from the 5' RACE reads. The sample carries about 210,000 distinct CDR3 sequences, 3% to 4% recorded once. CDR3 length: 16 residues. Trimming cost V 1 base and J 4 bases, with 16 bases left between them. Germline assignment: CDR1 DFQATT and CDR2 SNEGSKA (reference sequence). The sequencing here drew on CD4+ T cells sorted from PBMCs, taken 10 days after the yellow fever booster vaccination. This TCR was recovered from a young man who received the YFV17D yellow fever vaccine. The rearrangement joins TRBV20-1 to TRBJ1-4; D is ambiguous. The CDR3 spells CSARVPLGLRNEKLFF. The CDR3 DNA reads TGCAGTGCTAGAGTCCCTCTTGGCCTCCGTAATGAAAAACTGTTTTTT.